The 21 T cell receptor beta chains below come from one sample, sequenced in a study of blood T cell repertoires in COVID-19. Data came from immunoSEQ multiplex PCR; TCRdb stores just in-frame clones and leaves some out. The sample yields 45,000 to 50,000 clones, over 70% seen once. Sequencing used peripheral blood. All receptors come from a man aged 50 to 60 with acute or convalescent COVID-19.

This chain links TRBV7-9 with TRBJ1-3, with D possibly being TRBD1 (5 bases). This CDR3 contains 17 residues. Deletions cut 4 bases from V and 0 bases from J, with 16 bases between. Germline CDR1 is SEHNR and CDR2 is FQNEAQ (reference sequence). The CDR3 region is CASSWTTRLASGNTIYF. Written as DNA, the CDR3 is TGTGCCAGCAGCTGGACAACACGACTGGCCTCTGGAAACACCATATATTTT.

This sequence joins TRBV5-4 and TRBJ2-7; 8 bases map to TRBD1. Trimming removed 4 bases from V and 8 bases from J; junction bases left unmatched: 8. CDR1 SGHNT and CDR2 YYREEE come from the germline V gene (reference sequence). The CDR3 is made up of 13 amino acids. Here the CDR3 reads CASSTGQGEKQYF. As DNA, the CDR3 is TGTGCCAGCAGCACCGGACAGGGTGAGAAGCAGTACTTC.

V usage is TRBV5-1 and J usage is TRBJ2-5; no reliable D call. The CDR3 covers 14 residues. The V end lost 1 base, the J end lost 5 bases, and 12 bases lay between the germline ends. Germline lookup yields CDR1 SGHRS and CDR2 YFSETQ. The CDR3 region is CASSLFYTVETQYF. In nucleotides, the CDR3 is TGCGCCAGCAGCTTGTTTTATACGGTTGAGACCCAGTACTTC.

The chain is built from TRBV24-1 and TRBJ2-1; the match to TRBD1 covers 7 bases. V dropped 1 base and J dropped 8; count of bases not matched to a gene: 10. CDR1 is KGHDR, CDR2 SFDVKD, per germline. The CDR3 sequence is 16 residues long. The CDR3 reads CATSDLYNDRVDEQFF. Here the CDR3 DNA reads TGTGCCACCAGTGATTTATACAATGACAGGGTAGATGAGCAGTTCTTC.

The chain joins TRBV30 to TRBJ2-3; 7 bases are shared with TRBD1. Trimming removed 5 bases from V and 0 bases from J; junction bases left unmatched: 5. Germline CDR1 reads GTSNPN; CDR2 reads SVGIG (reference sequence). This CDR3 contains 14 residues. This CDR3 reads CAWGDRVSTDTQYF. For the CDR3, the DNA is TGTGCCTGGGGAGACAGGGTCAGCACAGATACGCAGTATTTT.

V usage is TRBV11-2 and J usage is TRBJ1-2, with D possibly matching TRBD1 (6 bases). Germline CDR1 reads SGHAT; CDR2 reads FQNNGV. With 0 bases removed from V and 8 bases from J, the gap between germline ends came to 13 bases. This CDR3 is 14 amino acids long. The CDR3 reads CASSLEAGVKGYTF. DNA for the CDR3: TGTGCCAGCAGCTTAGAGGCAGGGGTAAAGGGCTACACCTTC. The full variable domain, rest sourced from reference TRBV11-2 and TRBJ1-2, is EAGVAQSPRYKIIEKRQSVAFWCNPISGHATLYWYQQILGQGPKLLIQFQNNGVVDDSQLPKDRFSAERLKGVDSTLKIQPAKLEDSAVYLCASSLEAGVKGYTFGSGTRLTVV.

This chain connects TRBV2 to TRBJ1-1; D uncertain. Germline V gene data show CDR1 as SNHLY and CDR2 as FYNNEI. The CDR3 runs 12 residues. V was clipped by 3 bases and J by 5 bases, with 7 bases between them. The CDR3 sequence is CASSDEWTEAFF. The CDR3 nucleotides are TGTGCCAGCAGTGACGAGTGGACTGAAGCTTTCTTT.

The gene calls are TRBV7-2 and TRBJ1-5; 9 bases line up with TRBD1. Germline lookup yields CDR1 SGHTA and CDR2 FQGNSA. V lost 6 bases and J lost 12; bases outside the gene matches: 18. This CDR3 has 16 residues. CDR3: CASSPDRGTGSQGQHF. The DNA for the CDR3 is TGTGCCAGCAGTCCCGACCGGGGGACAGGGTCCCAAGGCCAGCATTTT.

The chain employs TRBV7-9 and TRBJ2-2; tentatively, D is TRBD1 (5 bases). There are 14 residues in the CDR3. Germline CDR1 and CDR2: SEHNR and FQNEAQ (reference sequence). Trimming stripped 7 bases from V and 0 bases from J, with 9 bases between. CDR3 nucleotides: TGTGCCAGCAAGCGACAGTCGAACACCGGGGAGCTGTTTTTT. Translation: CASKRQSNTGELFF.

V is TRBV6-5 and J is TRBJ2-2; maybe TRBD2 (5 bases). V lost 4 bases to trimming and J lost 7 bases, with 13 bases between them. The CDR3 loop spans 14 amino acids. The germline V gene has CDR1 MNHEY and CDR2 SVGAGI. CDR3 region: CASSLGYGGGELFF. DNA of the CDR3: TGTGCCAGCAGTTTGGGCTACGGAGGCGGGGAGCTGTTTTTT.

The chain joins TRBV6-5 to TRBJ1-4, with D possibly TRBD1 on 6 matching bases. Germline V gene data show CDR1 as MNHEY and CDR2 as SVGAGI. The V and J ends lost 6 bases and 1 base respectively, with 12 bases between them. CDR3 length: 15 amino acids. CDR3 coding DNA: TGTGCCAGCAGCAGGTTACAGGGAACTAATGAAAAACTGTTTTTT. Protein sequence: CASSRLQGTNEKLFF.

The V gene is TRBV6-2 or TRBV6-3, the J gene TRBJ2-5; 11 bases line up with TRBD1. CDR3 length: 16 amino acids. The J segment lost 3 bases and the V segment lost 2 bases, leaving 5 bases of the junction unmatched. CDR1 MNHEY and CDR2 SVGEGT come from the germline V gene. The CDR3 DNA is TGTGCCAGCAGTTACCCGGGACAGGGGGTAAAAGAGACCCAGTACTTC. Amino acids: CASSYPGQGVKETQYF.

Only a few counts were recorded for this clone. The V call is TRBV7-2, the J call TRBJ2-7; perhaps TRBD1 as D (7 bases). This CDR3 is built from 14 residues. CDR1 is SGHTA and CDR2 is FQGNSA in the germline V gene. Trimming pared 3 bases from V and 6 bases from J, leaving 15 bases between. DNA of the CDR3: TGTGCCAGCAGCTTTCGGCAGGAGGGGGCCGAGCAGTACTTC. Amino acids: CASSFRQEGAEQYF.

The chain carries TRBV6-5 and TRBJ2-5; 10 bases match TRBD1. The germline V gene has CDR1 MNHEY and CDR2 SVGAGI. This CDR3 region has 15 residues. With V trimmed by 6 bases and J by 4 bases, 8 bases remained unmatched. CDR3: CASSSGTGELETQYF. The CDR3 region has the DNA TGTGCCAGCAGCTCCGGGACAGGGGAGTTAGAGACCCAGTACTTC.

J is TRBJ1-1 and V is TRBV5-1, with D tentatively TRBD1 (5 bases). V was clipped by 1 base and J by 1 base, with 8 bases between them. This CDR3 comprises 14 residues. CDR1 is SGHRS and CDR2 is YFSETQ in the germline V gene. DNA for the CDR3: TGCGCCAGCAGCTTGCCCGGGGGGAACACTGAAGCTTTCTTT. This codes for CASSLPGGNTEAFF.

This clone was seen a few times. The gene calls are TRBV13 and TRBJ1-2; D may be TRBD1 (6 bases). The CDR3 covers 12 residues. Trimming stripped 1 base from V and 8 bases from J, with 8 bases between. The germline CDR1 and CDR2 sequences are PRHDT and FYEKMQ (reference sequence). The CDR3 is CASSLEGEGYTF. CDR3 in DNA: TGTGCCAGCAGCTTAGAGGGGGAAGGCTACACCTTC.

The chain links TRBV19 to TRBJ2-7, with 8 nucleotides matching TRBD1. J lost 2 bases, V lost 5 bases, and 8 bases had no gene match. CDR3 length: 15 residues. Germline V lookup: CDR1 LNHDA, CDR2 SQIVND (reference sequence). The CDR3 reads CASSPGQGNPYEQYF. DNA of the CDR3: TGTGCCAGTAGTCCCGGACAGGGTAATCCCTACGAGCAGTACTTC.

The V and J genes are TRBV7-9 and TRBJ2-7; a weak D match, TRBD2 (6 bases). V lost 5 bases to trimming and J lost 6 bases, with 17 bases between them. Germline loops: CDR1 SEHNR, CDR2 FQNEAQ (reference sequence). CDR3 length: 14 residues. This chain's CDR3 is CASSVAGTQGEQYF. CDR3 sequence (DNA): TGTGCCAGCAGCGTCGCCGGGACTCAGGGCGAGCAGTACTTC.

V is TRBV6-1 and J is TRBJ2-1, with TRBD1 identical over 8 bases. J gave up 5 bases and V 3 bases, and 6 bases lay outside the gene matches. The CDR3 runs to 15 residues. CDR1 is MNHNS and CDR2 is SASEGT in the germline V gene. CDR3 coding DNA: TGTGCCAGCAGTGAGCTACAGGGGGATGACAATGAGCAGTTCTTC. Amino acid sequence: CASSELQGDDNEQFF.

This chain links TRBV7-8 with TRBJ2-7, with a possible D match to TRBD1 (5 bases). The CDR3 is made up of 14 amino acids. The germline V and J ends were trimmed by 1 base and 1 base, with 8 bases remaining between them. Germline V CDR1 and CDR2: SGHVS, FQNEAQ. The CDR3 protein is CASSLVTESYEQYF. The CDR3, as DNA: TGTGCCAGCAGCTTAGTGACAGAATCCTACGAGCAGTACTTC. Drawing the rest from reference TRBV7-8 and TRBJ2-7, the complete variable domain is GAGVSQSPRYKVAKRGQDVALRCDPISGHVSLFWYQQALGQGPEFLTYFQNEAQLDKSGLPSDRFFAERPEGSVSTLKIQRTQQEDSAVYLCASSLVTESYEQYFGPGTRLTVT.

The V gene is TRBV2, the J gene TRBJ2-7; D may be TRBD1 (5 bases). V was pared by 7 bases and J by 0 bases, with 16 bases between. This CDR3 has 15 residues. CDR1 and CDR2 from the germline V gene are SNHLY and FYNNEI. The CDR3: CASTKDGRDSYEQYF. DNA of the CDR3: TGTGCCAGCACCAAAGACGGCAGGGACTCCTACGAGCAGTACTTC.